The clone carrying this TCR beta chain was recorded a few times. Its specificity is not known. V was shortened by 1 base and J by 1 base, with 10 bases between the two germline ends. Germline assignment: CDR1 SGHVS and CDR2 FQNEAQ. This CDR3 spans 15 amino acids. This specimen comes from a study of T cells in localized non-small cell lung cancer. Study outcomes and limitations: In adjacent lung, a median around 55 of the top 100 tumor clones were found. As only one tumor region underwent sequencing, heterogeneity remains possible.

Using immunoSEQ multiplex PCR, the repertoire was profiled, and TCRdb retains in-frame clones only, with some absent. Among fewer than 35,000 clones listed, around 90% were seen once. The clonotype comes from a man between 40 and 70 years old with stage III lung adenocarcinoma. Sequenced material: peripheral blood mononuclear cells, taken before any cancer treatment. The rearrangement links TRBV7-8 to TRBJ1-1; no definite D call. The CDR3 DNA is TGTGCCAGCAGCTTAGATAAAGTAAGGAACACTGAAGCTTTCTTT. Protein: CASSLDKVRNTEAFF.